This T cell receptor beta chain appears in the sequencing data of a study of TIL therapy for anti-PD-1-resistant metastatic lung cancer. This was the immunoSEQ v3 assay. Only in-frame clones appear in the TCRdb table, and some are missing; sequencing was by immunoSEQ multiplex PCR. Of 95,000 or so clones listed, just over 65% are singletons. This sample's time point: pre-treatment sample, taken before nivolumab and TIL therapy. Pleural nodules or supraclavicular lymph nodes made up most of the excised metastases sampled. Stage 4 NSCLC adults joined between late 2017 and early 2020. The CDR3 has 12 residues. V was cut by 6 bases and J by 2 bases, with 6 bases left in between. Germline V gene lookup returns CDR1 WSHSY and CDR2 SAAADI.

This sequence was found in a person aged 25 to 85 with non-small cell lung cancer. The sequenced sample was tumor tissue, obtained at baseline. The V and J genes are TRBV10-2 and TRBJ2-3, with D unclear. CDR3 sequence reads: CASRGDTDTQYF. The CDR3 DNA reads TGCGCCAGCAGGGGCGACACAGATACGCAGTATTTT.